This TCR beta chain emerged from a study of blood T cell repertoires in COVID-19. Overall study: T cells, B-cell-depleted T cells, or PBMCs supplied cDNA or gDNA.

The CDR3 consists of 17 residues. The junction had 15 bases not matched to a gene; V was cut back by 4 bases and J by 7 bases. Germline V gene sequence: CDR1 SGHRS, CDR2 YFSETQ. Individuals drawn from about two dozen US areas were roughly 18 to 95 years old. Sequencing used immunoSEQ multiplex PCR; TCRdb keeps in-frame clones, though not all of them. The table shows roughly 160,000 clones, with approximately 80% occurring only once. Sequencing used PBMCs or T cells enriched from blood (not recorded which). This clonotype was sampled from a man aged 45-65 years who had recovered from COVID-19. The chain uses TRBV5-1 and TRBJ2-4, with 9 positions matching TRBD2. DNA of the CDR3: TGCGCCAGCAGCCCCGTACTGGCGGGAGGGCCGGGGAACATTCAGTACTTC. It encodes CASSPVLAGGPGNIQYF.